This is a list of T cell receptor beta chains from one sample in a study of PD-1 blockade in classical Hodgkin lymphoma. Some clones are missing from TCRdb's copy, which holds only in-frame ones; the method was immunoSEQ multiplex PCR. The table has 50,000 to 75,000 clones, approximately 90% seen once. Sequenced here: peripheral blood mononuclear cells (PBMCs), sampled before the second cycle of nivolumab. All receptors come from a human donor with classical Hodgkin lymphoma. CDR3s include the opening cysteine and the closing phenylalanine or tryptophan. Fields, in order: CDR3 protein, CDR3 DNA, clone size, V gene, J gene, D gene, CDR3 length. The D gene is left open where the match is weak. Not every row has a clone size; where given, it reads once, few, many or a size class.

CDR3 protein: CASSFSTVLYNSPLHF; CDR3 DNA: TGTGCCAGCAGTTTTTCTACGGTCCTTTATAATTCACCCCTCCACTTT; clone size: NA; V gene: TRBV28; J gene: TRBJ1-6; D gene: NA; CDR3 length: 16
CDR3 protein: CASSGTGTYNEQFF; CDR3 DNA: TGTGCCAGCAGCGGGACAGGGACCTACAATGAGCAGTTCTTC; clone size: NA; V gene: TRBV11-3; J gene: TRBJ2-1; D gene: TRBD1; CDR3 length: 14
CDR3 protein: CASSKWTGTNYGYTF; CDR3 DNA: TGTGCCAGCAGCAAGTGGACAGGGACAAACTATGGCTACACCTTC; clone size: NA; V gene: TRBV11-2; J gene: TRBJ1-2; D gene: TRBD1; CDR3 length: 15
CDR3 protein: CASSFETGVRELFF; CDR3 DNA: TGCGCCAGCAGCTTCGAGACAGGGGTGAGAGAGCTGTTTTTT; clone size: NA; V gene: TRBV5-1; J gene: TRBJ2-2; D gene: TRBD1; CDR3 length: 14
CDR3 protein: CASRWTSGGSRDTQYF; CDR3 DNA: TGTGCCAGCAGGTGGACTAGCGGGGGGTCCAGAGATACGCAGTATTTT; clone size: NA; V gene: TRBV5-6; J gene: TRBJ2-3; D gene: TRBD2; CDR3 length: 16
CDR3 protein: CASSLGDGVGQPQHF; CDR3 DNA: TGTGCCAGCAGCTTAGGGGACGGGGTGGGTCAGCCCCAGCATTTT; clone size: NA; V gene: TRBV7-8; J gene: TRBJ1-5; D gene: NA; CDR3 length: 15
CDR3 protein: CASTGGSYNSPLHF; CDR3 DNA: TGTGCCAGCACAGGGGGCTCCTATAATTCACCCCTCCACTTT; clone size: NA; V gene: TRBV5-6; J gene: TRBJ1-6; D gene: TRBD1; CDR3 length: 14
CDR3 protein: CASSPLRLGPYEQYF; CDR3 DNA: TGTGCCAGCAGTCCTTTACGACTGGGCCCCTACGAGCAGTACTTC; clone size: once; V gene: TRBV6-6; J gene: TRBJ2-7; D gene: NA; CDR3 length: 15
CDR3 protein: CASSGTGTDTQYF; CDR3 DNA: TGTGCCAGTAGTGGGACCGGAACAGATACGCAGTATTTT; clone size: NA; V gene: TRBV19; J gene: TRBJ2-3; D gene: NA; CDR3 length: 13
CDR3 protein: CASSYSPEGGYTF; CDR3 DNA: TGTGCCAGCAGTTACTCGCCCGAGGGAGGCTACACCTTC; clone size: NA; V gene: TRBV6-6; J gene: TRBJ1-2; D gene: NA; CDR3 length: 13
CDR3 protein: CASIGDLGFPLHF; CDR3 DNA: TGTGCCAGCATAGGGGACTTGGGGTTTCCCCTCCACTTT; clone size: NA; V gene: TRBV6-5; J gene: TRBJ1-6; D gene: NA; CDR3 length: 13
CDR3 protein: CASSKGTSSQSSYNEQFF; CDR3 DNA: TGCGCCAGCAGCAAAGGGACTAGCTCCCAAAGCTCCTACAATGAGCAGTTCTTC; clone size: NA; V gene: TRBV5-1; J gene: TRBJ2-1; D gene: TRBD2; CDR3 length: 18
CDR3 protein: CASSSQGEAFF; CDR3 DNA: TGTGCCAGCAGCTCCCAGGGTGAAGCTTTCTTT; clone size: once; V gene: TRBV7-9; J gene: TRBJ1-1; D gene: NA; CDR3 length: 11
CDR3 protein: CASSSTGYNEQFF; CDR3 DNA: TGCGCCAGCAGCTCGACAGGGTACAATGAGCAGTTCTTC; clone size: NA; V gene: TRBV5-1; J gene: TRBJ2-1; D gene: TRBD1; CDR3 length: 13
CDR3 protein: CASSQYPKLETSTDTQYF; CDR3 DNA: TGCGCCAGCAGCCAATACCCCAAACTGGAGACTTCCACAGATACGCAGTATTTT; clone size: NA; V gene: TRBV4-1; J gene: TRBJ2-3; D gene: NA; CDR3 length: 18
CDR3 protein: CASRTAGDYRTSYEQSF; CDR3 DNA: TGTGCCAGCAGAACCGCAGGCGACTACCGGACATCATACGAGCAGTCCTTC; clone size: NA; V gene: TRBV28; J gene: TRBJ2-7; D gene: NA; CDR3 length: 17
CDR3 protein: CASSLLLTGPGYTF; CDR3 DNA: TGTGCCAGCAGCCTCCTCCTGACAGGGCCCGGCTACACCTTC; clone size: few; V gene: TRBV11-2; J gene: TRBJ1-2; D gene: TRBD1; CDR3 length: 14
CDR3 protein: CASSLEGRQGITDTQYF; CDR3 DNA: TGCGCCAGCAGCTTGGAAGGTCGACAGGGAATAACAGATACGCAGTATTTT; clone size: NA; V gene: TRBV5-1; J gene: TRBJ2-3; D gene: TRBD1; CDR3 length: 17
CDR3 protein: CASSLVSGKTEAFF; CDR3 DNA: TGCGCCAGCAGCTTGGTTTCTGGGAAGACTGAAGCTTTCTTT; clone size: NA; V gene: TRBV5-1; J gene: TRBJ1-1; D gene: NA; CDR3 length: 14
CDR3 protein: CASSQRHTEAFF; CDR3 DNA: TGTGCCAGTTCCCAGCGTCACACTGAAGCTTTCTTT; clone size: NA; V gene: TRBV19; J gene: TRBJ1-1; D gene: NA; CDR3 length: 12
CDR3 protein: CASSRQDRDEQYF; CDR3 DNA: TGTGCCAGCAGCCGACAGGACCGGGACGAGCAGTACTTC; clone size: NA; V gene: TRBV6-6; J gene: TRBJ2-7; D gene: NA; CDR3 length: 13
CDR3 protein: CASSQERTWRGSSYNSPLHF; CDR3 DNA: TGCGCCAGCAGCCAAGAAAGGACTTGGAGAGGGAGCTCCTATAATTCACCCCTCCACTTT; clone size: few; V gene: TRBV4-1; J gene: TRBJ1-6; D gene: NA; CDR3 length: 20
CDR3 protein: CASSLGERGGNQPQHF; CDR3 DNA: TGTGCCAGCAGCTTAGGAGAGAGAGGGGGCAATCAGCCCCAGCATTTT; clone size: NA; V gene: TRBV7-2; J gene: TRBJ1-5; D gene: NA; CDR3 length: 16
CDR3 protein: CASTTGGGRVDTEAFF; CDR3 DNA: TGTGCCAGCACCACGGGCGGGGGCCGCGTGGACACTGAAGCTTTCTTT; clone size: NA; V gene: TRBV6-6; J gene: TRBJ1-1; D gene: NA; CDR3 length: 16
CDR3 protein: CASSRQGTEAFF; CDR3 DNA: TGTGCCAGCAGCCGACAGGGAACTGAAGCTTTCTTT; clone size: NA; V gene: TRBV7-9; J gene: TRBJ1-1; D gene: TRBD1; CDR3 length: 12
CDR3 protein: CASSLLLAEAFF; CDR3 DNA: TGCGCCAGCAGCTTGCTTTTGGCTGAAGCTTTCTTT; clone size: NA; V gene: TRBV5-1; J gene: TRBJ1-1; D gene: NA; CDR3 length: 12
CDR3 protein: CASRWAANSPLHF; CDR3 DNA: TGTGCCAGCCGGTGGGCAGCCAATTCACCCCTCCACTTT; clone size: NA; V gene: TRBV28; J gene: TRBJ1-6; D gene: NA; CDR3 length: 13
CDR3 protein: CASSLAESDTQYF; CDR3 DNA: TGCGCCAGCAGCTTGGCTGAGTCAGATACGCAGTATTTT; clone size: once; V gene: TRBV5-1; J gene: TRBJ2-3; D gene: NA; CDR3 length: 13
CDR3 protein: CASSLAPGASDTQYF; CDR3 DNA: TGCGCCAGCAGCTTGGCCCCGGGGGCCTCAGATACGCAGTATTTT; clone size: NA; V gene: TRBV5-1; J gene: TRBJ2-3; D gene: NA; CDR3 length: 15
CDR3 protein: CATRAPNTGELFF; CDR3 DNA: TGTGCCACCAGGGCGCCGAACACCGGGGAGCTGTTTTTT; clone size: NA; V gene: TRBV28; J gene: TRBJ2-2; D gene: NA; CDR3 length: 13
CDR3 protein: CASIKGATNEKLFF; CDR3 DNA: TGTGCCAGCATAAAAGGGGCAACTAATGAAAAACTGTTTTTT; clone size: few; V gene: TRBV6-6; J gene: TRBJ1-4; D gene: NA; CDR3 length: 14
CDR3 protein: CASSPYWGNLEPHTYEQYF; CDR3 DNA: TGCGCCAGCAGCCCCTATTGGGGGAATCTGGAGCCTCACACCTACGAGCAGTACTTC; clone size: NA; V gene: TRBV4-1; J gene: TRBJ2-7; D gene: NA; CDR3 length: 19
CDR3 protein: CASSTDRDPGTDTQYF; CDR3 DNA: TGTGCCAGCAGTACCGACCGGGACCCTGGCACAGATACGCAGTATTTT; clone size: NA; V gene: TRBV11-2; J gene: TRBJ2-3; D gene: NA; CDR3 length: 16
CDR3 protein: CASSLARGGTLDRAKNIQYF; CDR3 DNA: TGCGCCAGCAGCTTGGCCCGGGGGGGGACCCTTGACCGGGCCAAAAACATTCAGTACTTC; clone size: once; V gene: TRBV5-1; J gene: TRBJ2-4; D gene: TRBD2; CDR3 length: 20
CDR3 protein: CSVPSGAGGGTEAFF; CDR3 DNA: TGCAGCGTCCCGTCCGGCGCGGGGGGCGGCACTGAAGCTTTCTTT; clone size: once; V gene: TRBV29-1; J gene: TRBJ1-1; D gene: NA; CDR3 length: 15
CDR3 protein: CASGSPLQHF; CDR3 DNA: TGTGCCAGCGGTAGTCCGCTCCAGCATTTT; clone size: NA; V gene: TRBV6-5; J gene: TRBJ1-5; D gene: NA; CDR3 length: 10
CDR3 protein: CASRRAGANVLTF; CDR3 DNA: TGTGCCAGCCGCCGTGCTGGGGCCAACGTCCTGACTTTC; clone size: NA; V gene: TRBV28; J gene: TRBJ2-6; D gene: NA; CDR3 length: 13
CDR3 protein: CASSLRGRTEAFF; CDR3 DNA: TGCGCCAGCAGCTTGAGGGGCAGAACTGAAGCTTTCTTT; clone size: NA; V gene: TRBV5-1; J gene: TRBJ1-1; D gene: NA; CDR3 length: 13
CDR3 protein: CASSIGDRSFF; CDR3 DNA: TGTGCCAGTAGTATAGGGGACAGGTCTTTCTTT; clone size: NA; V gene: TRBV19; J gene: TRBJ1-1; D gene: TRBD1; CDR3 length: 11
CDR3 protein: CASSRTVTNEKLFF; CDR3 DNA: TGTGCCAGCAGTCGGACAGTGACTAATGAAAAACTGTTTTTT; clone size: NA; V gene: TRBV6-5; J gene: TRBJ1-4; D gene: NA; CDR3 length: 14
CDR3 protein: CASSSGLAGPPWTQYF; CDR3 DNA: TGTGCCAGCAGTTCGGGACTAGCGGGGCCCCCATGGACCCAGTACTTC; clone size: NA; V gene: TRBV27; J gene: TRBJ2-5; D gene: TRBD2; CDR3 length: 16
CDR3 protein: CASSLVLGNTEAFF; CDR3 DNA: TGCGCCAGCAGCTTGGTTTTAGGGAACACTGAAGCTTTCTTT; clone size: NA; V gene: TRBV5-1; J gene: TRBJ1-1; D gene: NA; CDR3 length: 14